This record concerns one T cell receptor (beta chain) sequence. What it binds is not known. An amount of RNA that ranged from about 0.45 to 1 ug was reverse transcribed with random hexamers. A multiplex approach, immunoSEQ multiplex PCR, amplified TCR beta CDR3 across 54 Vbeta and 13 Jbeta. Each CDR3 protein gets one entry after TCRdb re-called the immunoSEQ multiplex PCR reads with MiXCR. The sample contains some 120,000 distinct CDR3 sequences, more than 90% of which appear only once. Sequencing of TCR beta was performed on blood CD8+ and CD4+ T cells. The CD8+ and CD4+ T cells were isolated magnetically using a negative isolation approach, whereas the TEMRA cells were enriched by FACS. This specimen belongs to a study of CD8 T cells in Susac syndrome. Overall study findings and caveats: A relatively small number of individuals underwent TCR sequencing and HLA analysis.

V trimming: 4 bases; J trimming: 5 bases; junction bases outside the gene matches: 5. Germline V gene lookup returns CDR1 ENHRY and CDR2 SYGVKD. There are 14 residues in the CDR3. This sequence was found in a human donor in good health. The chain joins TRBV10-3 to TRBJ2-7; 10 nucleotides align to TRBD2. The sequencing input was CD4+ T cells from PBMCs. The CDR3 region is CAISGIAGGNEQYF. CDR3 nucleotide sequence: TGTGCCATCAGTGGAATAGCGGGAGGTAACGAGCAGTACTTC.